Each of the 19 T cell receptor beta chains below was sequenced from the same sample in a study of beta chain features in type 1 diabetes. Expressed TCRB transcripts were sequenced after all isolated RNA was converted to cDNA. The assay was immunoSEQ multiplex PCR, and TCRdb's table has in-frame clones only and misses some. Of 200,000 to 250,000 clones listed, 25% to 30% were seen once; the top ten hold 3.5% to 4%. Sequences were obtained from central memory CD4+ T cells from blood. The source is a man under 40 in good health.

The chain combines TRBV4-3 with TRBJ1-1; the D is unclear. Germline values: CDR1 LGHNA, CDR2 YSLEER. Trimming left V 3 bases short and J 4 bases short, with 12 bases between. The CDR3 totals 14 residues. This CDR3 is CASSHGRGGTEAFF. CDR3 in DNA: TGCGCCAGCAGCCACGGTCGGGGAGGCACTGAAGCTTTCTTT.

There are a few counts of this clone. The V call is TRBV7-2, the J call TRBJ2-7; 7 bases are a match to TRBD2. V was pared by 3 bases and J by 5 bases, with 10 bases of the junction left unmatched. This CDR3 has 15 residues. CDR1 is SGHTA, CDR2 FQGNSA, per germline. The CDR3 DNA follows: TGTGCCAGCAGCTTGGCAGAGCGGGGAGGTCACGAGCAGTACTTC. This encodes CASSLAERGGHEQYF.

This clone came up a few times. The chain combines TRBV10-3 with TRBJ2-1, with D possibly being TRBD1 or TRBD2 (6 bases each). From germline, CDR1 is ENHRY and CDR2 SYGVKD. Trimming pared 4 bases from V and 8 bases from J, leaving 12 bases between. The CDR3 extends over 13 amino acids. In DNA form, the CDR3 reads TGTGCCATCAGTGCGGCAGGGGAGGATGAGCAGTTCTTC. Residues: CAISAAGEDEQFF.

The chain links TRBV6-1 to TRBJ2-7; D gene uncertain. The V gene lost 5 bases and the J gene lost 0 bases, with 11 bases spanning the gap. This CDR3 has 14 amino acids. Germline V gene data show CDR1 as MNHNS and CDR2 as SASEGT. The CDR3 protein is CASSLHGDSYEQYF. The CDR3 region has the DNA TGTGCCAGCAGTCTACACGGAGACTCCTACGAGCAGTACTTC.

This clone was counted only a few times. V usage is TRBV2 and J usage is TRBJ2-7; D call uncertain. The CDR3 contains 15 residues. V shed 6 bases and J shed 0 bases, with 15 bases lying between them. CDR1 and CDR2 from the germline V gene are SNHLY and FYNNEI. Written as DNA, the CDR3 is TGTGCCAGCAGCGCCTGGACGGTTAGCTCCTACGAGCAGTACTTC. Protein sequence: CASSAWTVSSYEQYF.

Ten or more counts support this clone. This chain links TRBV28 with TRBJ2-7; the D gene is possibly TRBD2 (7 bases). Germline V gene data show CDR1 as MDHEN and CDR2 as SYDVKM. The V end lost 5 bases, the J end lost 7 bases, and 21 bases lay between the germline ends. The CDR3 consists of 15 residues. Written as DNA, the CDR3 is TGTGCCAGCAGTGGGCTAGCGGCTGATCAGGGGGAGCAGTACTTC. Translation gives CASSGLAADQGEQYF.

This chain connects TRBV23-1 to TRBJ2-1; D is unresolved. TRBV23-1 is labeled an ORF, and its function is uncertain. Deletions cut 2 bases from V and 8 bases from J, with 16 bases between. The CDR3 sequence is 15 residues long. CDR3 DNA sequence: TGCGCCAGCAGTCAAAGGCCCAAAATTGACCATGAGCAGTTCTTC. Translated: CASSQRPKIDHEQFF.

This clone has just a few counts. This chain connects TRBV5-4 to TRBJ2-3; D may be TRBD2 (5 bases). CDR1 SGHNT and CDR2 YYREEE come from the germline V gene (reference sequence). CDR3 size: 16 residues. Trimming shortened V by 2 bases and J by 4 bases, and 17 bases separated the two germline ends. The CDR3 DNA sequence: TGTGCCAGCAGCTTTCGGACTTCACCAGGAGCAGATACGCAGTATTTT. As protein: CASSFRTSPGADTQYF.

This clone was observed a handful of times. This rearrangement joins TRBV4-3 to TRBJ2-3; 7 bases are a match to TRBD1. The CDR3 totals 17 residues. From germline, CDR1 is LGHNA and CDR2 YSLEER. With 1 base clipped from V and 4 bases from J, the junction kept 11 bases outside the gene matches. The CDR3 sequence is CASSQVGLQGTPDTQYF. DNA for the CDR3: TGCGCCAGCAGCCAAGTGGGGCTACAGGGGACCCCAGATACGCAGTATTTT.

The rearrangement links TRBV21-1 to TRBJ1-1; the listed D gene, TRBD1, was not tested against the DNA. TRBV21-1 is a pseudogene segment. The CDR3 runs 14 residues. CDR3 residues: CASSKLQGNTEAFF. CDR3 DNA sequence: TGTGCCAGCAGCAAATTACAGGGGAACACTGAAGCTTTCTTT.

A few counts support this clone. The chain is built from TRBV18 and TRBJ1-2; D remains ambiguous. This CDR3 is built from 15 residues. V lost 0 bases, J lost 1 base, and 9 bases lay in between. The germline gives CDR1 KGHSH, CDR2 LQKENI. In DNA, the CDR3 is TGTGCCAGCTCACCACCGAGCTACCTTAACTATGGCTACACCTTC. Residues: CASSPPSYLNYGYTF.

This chain's CDR3 is CASSPRQKNTEAFF. CDR3 in DNA: TGTGCCAGCTCACCAAGACAGAAGAACACTGAAGCTTTCTTT. The J gene is TRBJ1-1, the V gene TRBV18, with D possibly being TRBD1 (5 bases). Trimming took 2 bases from V and 1 from J, leaving 8 bases between them. CDR1 and CDR2 (germline): KGHSH, LQKENI. The CDR3 runs 14 residues.

This clone was seen only a few times. Other nucleotide sequences in the sample specify the same CDR3. The J gene is TRBJ1-5, the V gene TRBV6-5; D gene ambiguous. Trimming left V 5 bases short and J 5 bases short, with 13 bases between. There are 14 residues in the CDR3. Germline CDR1 reads MNHEY; CDR2 reads SVGAGI. For the CDR3, the DNA is TGTGCCAGCAGTCGTACTGGGAGGGATCAGCCCCAGCATTTT. This encodes CASSRTGRDQPQHF.

Many counts were recorded for this clone. The sample contains more than one DNA sequence encoding this CDR3. The chain carries TRBV5-1 and TRBJ2-2; D is unclear. In germline, CDR1 is SGHRS, CDR2 YFSETQ. The CDR3 runs 14 residues. V lost 0 bases and J lost 3, with 6 bases in between. CDR3 bases: TGCGCCAGCAGCTTGGTTGGTCACACCGGGGAGCTGTTTTTT. It translates to CASSLVGHTGELFF.

The chain has TRBV7-2 and TRBJ2-7; D perhaps matches TRBD2 (6 bases). Trimming cost V 3 bases and J 4 bases, with 22 bases left between them. Germline V gene sequence: CDR1 SGHTA, CDR2 FQGNSA. The CDR3 contains 17 residues. The CDR3: CASSFGGSGGGIYEQYF. In DNA, the CDR3 is TGTGCCAGCAGCTTTGGGGGTAGCGGAGGAGGGATTTACGAGCAGTACTTC. Complete variable domain (other parts from reference TRBV7-2 and TRBJ2-7): GAGVSQSPSNKVTEKGKDVELRCDPISGHTALYWYRQSLGQGLEFLIYFQGNSAPDKSGLPSDRFSAERTGGSVSTLTIQRTQQEDSAVYLCASSFGGSGGGIYEQYFGPGTRLTVT.

Written as DNA, the CDR3 is TGTGCCAGCAGCTTGGGCCGAGGGTGGTACTTC. As protein: CASSLGRGWYF. The V and J genes are TRBV5-8 and TRBJ2-7, with a possible D match to TRBD2 (5 bases). This CDR3 has 11 amino acids. V lost 0 bases, J lost 12 bases, and 10 bases lay in between. CDR1 is SGHTS and CDR2 is YDEGEE in the germline V gene. Looking up the rest from reference TRBV5-8 and TRBJ2-7 gives the full variable domain: EAGVTQSPTHLIKTRGQQATLRCSPISGHTSVYWYQQALGLGLQFLLWYDEGEERNRGNFPPRFSGRQFPNYSSELNVNALELEDSALYLCASSLGRGWYFGPGTRLTVT.

V gene TRBV5-4 combines with J gene TRBJ2-4; 8 nucleotides match TRBD2. Looked up from germline, CDR1 is SGHNT and CDR2 is YYREEE (reference sequence). CDR3 length: 16 amino acids. J was trimmed by 0 bases and V by 3 bases; bases with no gene match: 5. CDR3 sequence: CASSSMTSVAKNIQYF. The CDR3 DNA sequence: TGTGCCAGCAGCTCGATGACTAGCGTAGCCAAAAACATTCAGTACTTC.

The sample holds a few counts of this clone. This chain uses TRBV29-1 with TRBJ2-2; D unresolved. CDR1 and CDR2 (germline): SQVTM, ANQGSEA. The V end lost 0 bases, the J end lost 3 bases, and 5 bases lay between the germline ends. The CDR3 is made up of 13 amino acids. In DNA form, the CDR3 reads TGCAGCGTTGAAGATATGTACACCGGGGAGCTGTTTTTT. Its translation is CSVEDMYTGELFF.

The V gene is TRBV11-1, the J gene TRBJ2-7; D remains unclear. This CDR3 has 15 residues. The V gene lost 0 bases and the J gene lost 2 bases, with 11 bases spanning the gap. Germline-derived CDR1 and CDR2 are SGHAT and FQDESV (reference sequence). The CDR3 DNA reads as TGTGCCAGCAGCTTAGCAGGTTCTTCTACCTACGAGCAGTACTTC. Translation: CASSLAGSSTYEQYF.